This T cell receptor (beta chain) derives from a study of OX40 agonist ivuxolimab in advanced cancers. Study-wide context: Two cutaneous melanoma patients and one hepatocellular carcinoma patient, three in all, had partial responses.

The table lists this clone with a count of one. This table comes from immunoSEQ multiplex PCR, and its TCRdb copy is limited to in-frame clones, with some not included. The sample consists of more than 80,000 clones, about nine tenths of them appearing once. The germline gives CDR1 LNHNV, CDR2 YYDKDF (reference sequence). Germline trimming cut 0 bases from V and 1 base from J; bases unmatched to any gene: 7. The CDR3 is 18 amino acids. The V and J genes are TRBV15 and TRBJ2-2; TRBD2 aligns across 8 bases. Sequenced here: CD4+ or CD8+ T cells sorted from blood, sampled in a trial of the OX40 agonist ivuxolimab. This sequence was found in an adult with an advanced solid tumor such as melanoma, head and neck, liver or kidney cancer. Written as DNA, the CDR3 is TGTGCCACCAGCAGAGATAACAACCTAGCGGGGAACACCGGGGAGCTGTTTTTT. Its translation is CATSRDNNLAGNTGELFF.